The 14 T cell receptor beta chains below all came from one sample that was sequenced in a study of beta chain features in type 1 diabetes. Expressed TCRB transcripts were sequenced, since all the RNA that had been isolated was reverse transcribed. TCRdb's table, derived via immunoSEQ multiplex PCR, lists solely in-frame clones and lacks some. Here the sample spans approximately 470,000 clones, about 30% being singletons. Sequences were obtained from naive CD4+ T cells from blood. These receptors all come from a man aged 18 to 29 in good health.

The chain employs TRBV6-5 and TRBJ1-5; weak D call: TRBD1 (5 bases). The CDR3 length is 14 residues. Germline V gene sequence: CDR1 MNHEY, CDR2 SVGAGI. The V end was cut by 6 bases, the J end by 6 bases, with 15 bases between. CDR3 region: CASSRSPQAQPQHF. The CDR3 DNA reads as TGTGCCAGCAGCCGCTCCCCACAGGCTCAGCCCCAGCATTTT.

This clone was observed a few times. The rearrangement links TRBV28 to TRBJ2-5; D gene unclear. Germline V gives CDR1 MDHEN, CDR2 SYDVKM. The CDR3 has 11 residues. The V end was cut by 7 bases, the J end by 3 bases, with 6 bases between. The CDR3 spells CASTVKETQYF. For the CDR3, the DNA is TGTGCCAGCACAGTAAAAGAGACCCAGTACTTC.

The rearrangement uses TRBV2 and TRBJ2-5; D remains unclear. CDR1 is SNHLY and CDR2 is FYNNEI in the germline V gene. Trimming cost V 8 bases and J 6 bases, with 7 bases left between them. CDR3 length equals 10 residues. The CDR3 sequence is CASRTKTQYF. DNA for the CDR3: TGTGCCAGCCGTACAAAGACCCAGTACTTC.

This chain joins TRBV30 and TRBJ2-2; tentatively, D is TRBD1 (5 bases). The V and J ends lost 0 bases and 5 bases respectively, with 13 bases between them. The CDR3 loop spans 15 amino acids. The germline V gene has CDR1 GTSNPN and CDR2 SVGIG (reference sequence). CDR3 DNA: TGTGCCTGGAGTGTGCAGGGAATGATGACCGGGGAGCTGTTTTTT. As protein: CAWSVQGMMTGELFF. Looking up the rest from reference TRBV30 and TRBJ2-2 gives the full variable domain: SQTIHQWPATLVQPVGSPLSLECTVEGTSNPNLYWYRQAAGRGLQLLFYSVGIGQISSEVPQNLSASRPQDRQFILSSKKLLLSDSGFYLCAWSVQGMMTGELFFGEGSRLTVL.

This chain uses TRBV10-3 with TRBJ2-5; D uncertain. Per germline, CDR1 ENHRY and CDR2 SYGVKD. The CDR3 loop spans 15 amino acids. The V gene lost 4 bases and the J gene lost 5 bases, with 17 bases spanning the gap. The CDR3 spells CAISAVDLASETQYF. CDR3 in DNA: TGTGCCATCAGTGCCGTGGATTTAGCCTCCGAGACCCAGTACTTC.

This clone was seen a few times. J is TRBJ2-1 and V is TRBV18; D ambiguous. Germline V CDR1 and CDR2: KGHSH, LQKENI. This CDR3 comprises 12 residues. V was clipped by 3 bases and J by 5 bases, with 5 bases between them. CDR3 DNA sequence: TGTGCCAGCTCACCGATAAACAATGAGCAGTTCTTC. It yields the protein CASSPINNEQFF.

Here the CDR3 DNA reads TGCGCCAGCAGCCAAGCGCCGACAGCTAGCACAGATACGCAGTATTTT. Its translation: CASSQAPTASTDTQYF. V usage is TRBV4-3 and J usage is TRBJ2-3; D is perhaps TRBD1 (5 bases). Between the trimmed V and J ends, which lost 1 base and 0 bases, there was a span of 11 bases. CDR3 length: 16 residues. CDR1 LGHNA and CDR2 YSLEER come from the germline V gene.

The chain has TRBV5-1 and TRBJ2-3; D is uncertain. There are 13 residues in the CDR3. Trimming shortened V by 6 bases and J by 1 base, and 9 bases separated the two germline ends. Germline-derived CDR1 and CDR2 are SGHRS and YFSETQ. CDR3 sequence reads: CASTPPGTDTQYF. CDR3 nucleotide sequence: TGCGCCAGCACCCCCCCGGGCACAGATACGCAGTATTTT.

V usage is TRBV7-2 and J usage is TRBJ2-3, with a tentative D call TRBD2 (6 bases). The germline V and J ends were trimmed by 5 bases and 2 bases, with 20 bases remaining between them. CDR3 length: 17 residues. Germline V gene sequence: CDR1 SGHTA, CDR2 FQGNSA. CDR3 residues: CASSKTPTREYTDTQYF. CDR3 bases: TGTGCCAGCAGCAAAACCCCGACTAGAGAGTACACAGATACGCAGTATTTT.

The V and J genes are TRBV4-1 and TRBJ2-7; tentative D call: TRBD2 (5 bases). Trimming stripped 0 bases from V and 2 bases from J, with 14 bases between. Germline CDR1 MGHRA, CDR2 YSYEKL. The CDR3 has 16 amino acids. The CDR3 sequence is CASSQDGGPGPYEQYF. In nucleotides, the CDR3 is TGCGCCAGCAGCCAAGATGGAGGCCCGGGCCCCTACGAGCAGTACTTC.

The chain recombines TRBV6-1 with TRBJ2-1; a possible D gene is TRBD1 (5 bases). V gave up 3 bases and J gave up 3 bases, with 15 bases separating them. This CDR3 has 16 residues. Germline-derived CDR1 and CDR2 are MNHNS and SASEGT. As DNA, the CDR3 is TGTGCCAGCAGTGAGCTCTTAGGGGTGAGCTACAATGAGCAGTTCTTC. Its translation is CASSELLGVSYNEQFF.

The chain has TRBV9 and TRBJ1-1; unclear D gene. The germline V and J ends were trimmed by 1 base and 0 bases, with 7 bases remaining between them. In germline, CDR1 is SGDLS, CDR2 YYNGEE. The CDR3 is 14 amino acids. CDR3 loop: CASSVTPMNTEAFF. CDR3 DNA: TGTGCCAGCAGCGTAACACCAATGAACACTGAAGCTTTCTTT.

This clone was seen only a few times. The J gene is TRBJ2-7, the V gene TRBV28, with a weak D call TRBD2 (5 bases). The length of the CDR3 is 16 residues. The V end was cut by 5 bases, the J end by 0 bases, with 17 bases between. CDR1 is MDHEN, CDR2 SYDVKM, per germline. DNA of the CDR3: TGTGCCAGCAGTGGCACCGATCAGGAGGTCTCCTACGAGCAGTACTTC. It specifies CASSGTDQEVSYEQYF.

V is TRBV7-8 and J is TRBJ1-2; the D is unclear. Trimming left V 5 bases short and J 4 bases short, with 8 bases between. Per the germline V gene, CDR1 is SGHVS and CDR2 is FQNEAQ. The CDR3 has 12 residues. In nucleotides, the CDR3 is TGTGCCAGCAGCCCAGTCGGCTATGGCTACACCTTC. Amino acids: CASSPVGYGYTF.